The rows below give T cell receptor beta chains drawn from one sample of a study of blood T cell repertoires in COVID-19. The method was immunoSEQ multiplex PCR; TCRdb's version includes in-frame clones alone and lacks a portion of them. The sample comprises some 270,000 clones, roughly 86% of which are singletons, and roughly 8.5% rests with the top ten. The sequenced material came from peripheral blood. These receptors were collected from a man aged 40-50 years with active or convalescent COVID-19. CDR3s include the opening cysteine and the closing phenylalanine or tryptophan. The D gene is left open where the match is weak. Not all rows give a size; the values are once, few, many and, for expanded clones, a class.

j_call d_call clone_size v_call cdr3_length cdr3_aa cdr3_nt
TRBJ1-6 TRBD1 - TRBV2 16 CASSSPGDSYNSPLHF TGTGCCAGCAGCTCACCAGGGGACAGCTATAATTCACCCCTCCACTTT
TRBJ2-1 - - TRBV30 14 CAWDLGLHFNEQFF TGTGCCTGGGATCTGGGACTCCACTTCAATGAGCAGTTCTTC
TRBJ2-1 TRBD2 - TRBV5-1 15 CASSLAGTSTREQFF TGCGCCAGCAGCTTGGCCGGGACTAGCACCCGAGAGCAGTTCTTC
TRBJ1-5 - - TRBV18 12 CASSLTDQPQHF TGTGCCAGCTCCCTGACAGACCAGCCCCAGCATTTT
TRBJ2-1 - - TRBV11-3 15 CASSLGALEEGEQFF TGTGCCAGCAGCTTAGGGGCCCTGGAGGAGGGTGAGCAGTTCTTC
TRBJ1-6 - - TRBV28 14 CASSFVQYNSPLHF TGTGCCAGCAGTTTTGTGCAGTATAATTCACCCCTCCACTTT
TRBJ1-2 - - TRBV10-3 13 CAISEGTLDGYTF TGTGCCATCAGTGAAGGGACTTTAGATGGCTACACCTTC
TRBJ2-5 - - TRBV28 13 CASMSGGGETQYF TGTGCCAGCATGTCCGGAGGAGGAGAGACCCAGTACTTC
TRBJ2-1 - - TRBV5-6 14 CASSLLENRNEQFF TGTGCCAGCAGCTTGCTGGAGAACCGCAATGAGCAGTTCTTC
TRBJ2-5 - - TRBV10-2 11 CASKRQETQYF TGCGCCAGCAAGAGGCAAGAGACCCAGTACTTC
TRBJ1-6 - - TRBV2 15 CASSLQSSYNSPLHF TGTGCCAGCAGCTTACAGAGCTCCTATAATTCACCCCTCCACTTT
TRBJ2-3 TRBD2 - TRBV3-1/TRBV3-2 16 CASSLGSGSYTDTQYF TGTGCCAGCAGCCTAGGTAGCGGGAGTTACACAGATACGCAGTATTTT
TRBJ1-5 TRBD1 - TRBV27 14 CASSRGTGNQPQHF TGTGCCAGCAGCCGAGGGACAGGCAATCAGCCCCAGCATTTT
TRBJ1-5 - - TRBV6-5 13 CASSSGDRQPQHF TGTGCCAGCAGTTCCGGAGACAGACAGCCCCAGCATTTT
TRBJ2-7 TRBD1 - TRBV10-1 13 CARRTGPTYEQYF TGCGCCAGAAGGACAGGGCCTACCTACGAGCAGTACTTC
TRBJ2-1 - once TRBV7-9 13 CASSYRVNNEQFF TGTGCCAGCAGCTATCGGGTCAACAATGAGCAGTTCTTC
TRBJ1-5 - - TRBV28 16 CASRGAGSSHGQPQHF TGTGCCAGCAGGGGGGCGGGCAGCAGTCACGGTCAGCCCCAGCATTTT